In this sample, the clone carrying this TCR beta chain turned up once. The PCR had 60 Vbeta and 13 Jbeta primers. Clones were sequenced by immunoSEQ multiplex PCR, and TCRdb holds only the in-frame ones, with some missing. The repertoire consists of around 130,000 clones, with just over 70% occurring once and the leading ten covering 1.6%. This entry belongs to a study of cytomegalovirus exposure and HLA in healthy donors. The sequencing sample was made of PBMCs. The clonotype originates from a woman in her twenties or thirties in good health and CMV-seronegative.

The chain's CDR3 is CASRGLAGPTDTQYF. CDR3 DNA sequence: TGTGCCAGCCGAGGACTAGCGGGGCCCACAGATACGCAGTATTTT. The chain recombines TRBV28 with TRBJ2-3, with 12 bases that match TRBD2. CDR3 length: 15 amino acids. Germline V gene lookup returns CDR1 MDHEN and CDR2 SYDVKM. J lost 2 bases, V lost 8 bases, and 5 bases had no gene match. Together with reference TRBV28 and TRBJ2-3, the CDR3 gives the full variable domain: DVKVTQSSRYLVKRTGEKVFLECVQDMDHENMFWYRQDPGLGLRLIYFSYDVKMKEKGDIPEGYSVSREKKERFSLILESASTNQTSMYLCASRGLAGPTDTQYFGPGTRLTVL.